The clone carrying this T cell receptor beta chain was observed a few times. Its antigen is not known. The CDR3 has 13 amino acids. Deletions cut 1 base from V and 7 bases from J, with 10 bases between. In germline, CDR1 is SEHNR, CDR2 FQNEAQ (reference sequence). Semi-nested PCR with Nested Universal Primer A followed constant-region reverse priming of full-length variable regions. TCRdb re-called the 5' RACE reads through MiXCR, storing one row per CDR3 protein. Seen here are roughly 56,000 distinct CDR3 sequences, roughly 30% observed once, and the top ten hold 2% to 2.5%. Study-wide findings and caveats: Whole repertoires were not studied in the larger cohort, only one V-J beta rearrangement. Greatest tumor Treg TCR overlap was with tumor naive CD4+ cells.

Sequenced sample: tumor-infiltrating naive CD4+ T cells sorted from the breast tumor. Subset meaning: naive CD4+ T cells, CD4+CD45RA+CD25-. The TCR sequence derives from a female donor with breast cancer. The gene calls are TRBV7-9 and TRBJ1-2; D perhaps matches TRBD1 (5 bases). The CDR3 region has the DNA TGTGCCAGCAGCTTAGAAGGGGCAGGTGGCTACACCTTC. Its translation: CASSLEGAGGYTF.